The present TCR beta chain was sequenced within a study of T cell repertoires in cytomegalovirus infection. TCRdb ran MiXCR on the reads and lists one entry per CDR3 protein. Of 150,000 to 200,000 distinct CDR3 sequences listed, roughly 21% are singletons. A few counts support this clonotype. Its antigen is not known. This CDR3 region has 14 residues. V lost 7 bases and J lost 0, with 11 bases in between. Germline V gene data show CDR1 as ENHRY and CDR2 as SYGVKD. The sequence was obtained from a human donor in good health (CMV status not recorded). Some clones in this sample may be carry-over from other donors' samples. The V call is TRBV10-3, the J call TRBJ2-3; D is uncertain. Sample: CD8+ T cells from cultured PBMCs, taken from culture after CMV antigen stimulation. The CDR3 DNA is TGTGCCATCAAAAGGGCAGAAAGCACAGATACGCAGTATTTT. This encodes CAIKRAESTDTQYF.